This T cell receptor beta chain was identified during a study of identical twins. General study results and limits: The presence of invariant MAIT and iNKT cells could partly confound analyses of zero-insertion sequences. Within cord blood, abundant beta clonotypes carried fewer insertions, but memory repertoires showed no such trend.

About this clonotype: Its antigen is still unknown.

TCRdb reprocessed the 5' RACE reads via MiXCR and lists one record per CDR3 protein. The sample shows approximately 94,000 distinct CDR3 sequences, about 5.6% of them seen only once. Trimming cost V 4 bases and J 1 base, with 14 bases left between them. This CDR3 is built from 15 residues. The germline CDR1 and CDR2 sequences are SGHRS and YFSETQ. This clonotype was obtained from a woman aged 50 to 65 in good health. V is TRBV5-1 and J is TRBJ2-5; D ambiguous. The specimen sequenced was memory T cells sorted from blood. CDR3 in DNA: TGCGCCAGCAGCCAAGGTGAAGGTCTCCAAGAGACCCAGTACTTC. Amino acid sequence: CASSQGEGLQETQYF.